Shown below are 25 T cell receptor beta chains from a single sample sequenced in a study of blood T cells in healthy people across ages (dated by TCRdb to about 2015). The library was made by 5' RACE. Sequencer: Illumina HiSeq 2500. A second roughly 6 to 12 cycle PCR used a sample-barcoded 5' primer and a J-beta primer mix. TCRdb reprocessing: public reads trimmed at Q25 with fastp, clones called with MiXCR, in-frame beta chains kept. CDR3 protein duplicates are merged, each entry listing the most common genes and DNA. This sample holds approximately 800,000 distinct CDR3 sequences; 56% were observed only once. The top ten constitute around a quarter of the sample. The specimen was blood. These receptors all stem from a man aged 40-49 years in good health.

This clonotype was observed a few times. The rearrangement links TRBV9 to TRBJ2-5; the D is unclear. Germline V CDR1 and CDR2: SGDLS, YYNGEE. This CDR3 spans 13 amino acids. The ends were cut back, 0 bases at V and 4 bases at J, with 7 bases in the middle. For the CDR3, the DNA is TGTGCCAGCAGCGTAGATGTGTTAGAGACCCAGTACTTC. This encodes CASSVDVLETQYF.

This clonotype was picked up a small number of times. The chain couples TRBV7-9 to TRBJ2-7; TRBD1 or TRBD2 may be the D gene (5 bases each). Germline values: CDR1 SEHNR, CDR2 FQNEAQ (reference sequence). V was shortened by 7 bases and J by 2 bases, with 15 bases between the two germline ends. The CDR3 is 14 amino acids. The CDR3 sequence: CASTGPIVTYEQYF. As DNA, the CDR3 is TGTGCCAGCACGGGACCCATCGTTACCTACGAGCAGTACTTC.

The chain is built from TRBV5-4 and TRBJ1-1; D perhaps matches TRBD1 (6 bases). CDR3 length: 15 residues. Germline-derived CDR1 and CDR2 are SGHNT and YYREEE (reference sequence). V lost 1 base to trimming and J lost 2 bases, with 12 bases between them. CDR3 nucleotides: TGTGCCAGCAGCTTGAATCGGGGGCCCAACACTGAAGCTTTCTTT. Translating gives CASSLNRGPNTEAFF.

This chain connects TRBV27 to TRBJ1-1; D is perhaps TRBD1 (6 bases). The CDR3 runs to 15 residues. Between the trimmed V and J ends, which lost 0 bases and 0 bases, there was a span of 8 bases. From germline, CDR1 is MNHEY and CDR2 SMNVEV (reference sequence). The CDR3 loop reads CASSLSRDMNTEAFF. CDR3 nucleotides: TGTGCCAGCAGTTTATCGAGGGACATGAACACTGAAGCTTTCTTT.

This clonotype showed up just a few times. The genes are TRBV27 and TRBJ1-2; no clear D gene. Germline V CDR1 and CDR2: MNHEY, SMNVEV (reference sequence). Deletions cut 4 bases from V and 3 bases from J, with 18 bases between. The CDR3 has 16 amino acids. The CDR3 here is CASSSMLAAKYYGYTF. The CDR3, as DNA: TGTGCCAGCAGTTCCATGCTCGCGGCGAAATACTATGGCTACACCTTC.

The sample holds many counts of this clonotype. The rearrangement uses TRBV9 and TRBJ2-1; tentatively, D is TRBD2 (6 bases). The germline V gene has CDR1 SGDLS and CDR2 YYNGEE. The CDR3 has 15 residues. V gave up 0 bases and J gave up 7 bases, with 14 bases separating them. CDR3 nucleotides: TGTGCCAGCAGCGTAGGGGGGGTATCAGCAAATGAGCAGTTCTTC. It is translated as CASSVGGVSANEQFF.

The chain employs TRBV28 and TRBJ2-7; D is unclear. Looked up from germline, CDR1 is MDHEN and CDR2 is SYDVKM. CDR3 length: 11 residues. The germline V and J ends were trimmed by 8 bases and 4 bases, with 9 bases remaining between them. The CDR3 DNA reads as TGTGCCAGCGGCTGGGGTTACGAGCAGTACTTC. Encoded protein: CASGWGYEQYF.

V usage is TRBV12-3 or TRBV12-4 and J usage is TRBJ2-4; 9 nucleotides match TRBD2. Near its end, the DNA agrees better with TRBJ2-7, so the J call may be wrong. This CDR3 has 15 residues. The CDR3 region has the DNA TGTGCCAGCAGTTTAGGAGCGGGGGGATATCACGAGCAGTACTTC. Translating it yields CASSLGAGGYHEQYF.

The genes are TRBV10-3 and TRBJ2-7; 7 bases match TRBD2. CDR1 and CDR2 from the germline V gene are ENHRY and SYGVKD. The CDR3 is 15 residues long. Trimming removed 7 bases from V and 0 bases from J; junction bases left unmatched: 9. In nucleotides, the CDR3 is TGTGCCATCAAAGAAAGCGGGGCGAGCTCCTACGAGCAGTACTTC. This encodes CAIKESGASSYEQYF.

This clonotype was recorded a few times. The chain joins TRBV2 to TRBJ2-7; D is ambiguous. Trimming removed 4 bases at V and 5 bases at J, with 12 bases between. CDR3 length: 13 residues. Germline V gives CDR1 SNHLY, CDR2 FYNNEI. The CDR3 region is CASSGARLHEQYF. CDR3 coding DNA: TGTGCCAGCAGTGGAGCCAGGCTCCACGAGCAGTACTTC.

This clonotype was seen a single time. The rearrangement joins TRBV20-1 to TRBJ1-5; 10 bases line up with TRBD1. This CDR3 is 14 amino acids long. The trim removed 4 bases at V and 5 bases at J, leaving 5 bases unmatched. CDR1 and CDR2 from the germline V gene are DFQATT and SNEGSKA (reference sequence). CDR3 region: CSAKMGTGDQPQHF. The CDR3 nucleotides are TGCAGTGCTAAGATGGGGACAGGGGATCAGCCCCAGCATTTT.

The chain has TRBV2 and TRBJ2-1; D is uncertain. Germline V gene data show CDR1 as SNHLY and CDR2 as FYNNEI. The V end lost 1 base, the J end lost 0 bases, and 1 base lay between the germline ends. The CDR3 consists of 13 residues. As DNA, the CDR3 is TGTGCCAGCAGTGAAGGCTCCTACAATGAGCAGTTCTTC. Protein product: CASSEGSYNEQFF.

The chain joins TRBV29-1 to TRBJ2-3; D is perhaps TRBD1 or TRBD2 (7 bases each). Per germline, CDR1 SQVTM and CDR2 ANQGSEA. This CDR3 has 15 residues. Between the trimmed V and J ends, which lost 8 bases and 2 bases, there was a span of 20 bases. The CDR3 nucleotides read TGCAGCTTTGGCAGGGGGGGTAGCCTCACAGATACGCAGTATTTT. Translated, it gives CSFGRGGSLTDTQYF.

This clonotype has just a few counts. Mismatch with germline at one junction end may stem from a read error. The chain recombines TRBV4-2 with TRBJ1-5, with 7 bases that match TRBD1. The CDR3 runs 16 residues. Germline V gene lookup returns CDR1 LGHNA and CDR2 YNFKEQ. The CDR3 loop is CASSQEGGYSNQPQHF. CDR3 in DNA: TGTGCCAGCAGTCAAGAAGGGGGCTATAGCAATCAGCCCCAGCATTTT.

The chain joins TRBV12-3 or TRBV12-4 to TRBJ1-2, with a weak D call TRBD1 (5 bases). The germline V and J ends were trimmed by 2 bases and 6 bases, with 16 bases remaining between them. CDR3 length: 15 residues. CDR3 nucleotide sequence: TGTGCCAGCAGTTTATTGATGGGGGGTCGCCATGGCTACACCTTC. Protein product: CASSLLMGGRHGYTF.

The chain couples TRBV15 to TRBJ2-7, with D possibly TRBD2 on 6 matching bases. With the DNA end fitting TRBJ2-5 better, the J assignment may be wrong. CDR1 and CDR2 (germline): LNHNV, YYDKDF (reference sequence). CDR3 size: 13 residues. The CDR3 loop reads CATSVIGGETQYF. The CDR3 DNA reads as TGTGCCACCAGCGTCATCGGGGGAGAGACCCAGTACTTC.

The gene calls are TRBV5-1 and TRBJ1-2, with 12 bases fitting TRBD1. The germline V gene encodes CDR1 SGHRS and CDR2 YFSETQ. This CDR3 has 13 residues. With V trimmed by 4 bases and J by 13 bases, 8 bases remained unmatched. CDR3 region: CASSPGTGGVRTF. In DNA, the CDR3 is TGCGCCAGCAGCCCGGGGACAGGGGGCGTCCGCACCTTC.

CDR3 amino acids: CVAGAGTTYEQYF. In nucleotides, the CDR3 is TGTGTCGCAGGAGCGGGGACAACCTACGAGCAGTACTTC. The V and J genes are TRBV10-3 and TRBJ2-7; TRBD2 might be the D (7 bases). Germline V gene lookup returns CDR1 ENHRY and CDR2 SYGVKD. The CDR3 loop spans 13 amino acids.

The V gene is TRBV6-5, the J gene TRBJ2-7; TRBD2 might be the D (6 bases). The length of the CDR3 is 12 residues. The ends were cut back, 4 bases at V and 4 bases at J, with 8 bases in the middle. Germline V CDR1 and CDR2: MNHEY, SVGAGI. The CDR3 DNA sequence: TGTGCCAGCAGTTGGGCGGGGTACGAGCAGTACTTC. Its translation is CASSWAGYEQYF.

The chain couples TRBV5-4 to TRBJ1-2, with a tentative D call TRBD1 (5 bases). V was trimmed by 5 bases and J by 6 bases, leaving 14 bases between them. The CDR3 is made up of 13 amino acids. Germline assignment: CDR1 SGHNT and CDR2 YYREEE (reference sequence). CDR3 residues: CASSGSGADGYTF. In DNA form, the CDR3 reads TGTGCCAGCAGTGGTTCCGGGGCGGATGGCTACACCTTC.

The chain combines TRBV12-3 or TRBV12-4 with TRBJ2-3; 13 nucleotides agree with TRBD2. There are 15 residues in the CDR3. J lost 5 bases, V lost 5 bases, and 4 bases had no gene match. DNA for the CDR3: TGTGCCAGCAGTACCGGACTAGCGGGAGTAGATACGCAGTATTTT. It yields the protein CASSTGLAGVDTQYF.

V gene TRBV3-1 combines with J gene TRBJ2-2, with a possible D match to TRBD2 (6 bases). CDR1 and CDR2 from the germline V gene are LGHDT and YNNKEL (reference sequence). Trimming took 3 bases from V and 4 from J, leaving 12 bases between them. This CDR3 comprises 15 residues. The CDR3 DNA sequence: TGTGCCAGCAGCCAGTTATCGGAGGGCACCGGGGAGCTGTTTTTT. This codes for CASSQLSEGTGELFF.

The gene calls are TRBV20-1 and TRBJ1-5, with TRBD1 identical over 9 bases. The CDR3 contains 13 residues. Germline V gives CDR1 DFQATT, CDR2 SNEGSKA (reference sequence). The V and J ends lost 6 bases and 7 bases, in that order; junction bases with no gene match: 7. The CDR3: CSAIRQGGQPQHF. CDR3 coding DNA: TGCAGTGCCATCAGACAGGGGGGACAGCCCCAGCATTTT.

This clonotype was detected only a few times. The CDR3 is CASSARLAGALAGDNEQFF. CDR3 coding DNA: TGTGCCAGCAGCGCCCGACTAGCGGGAGCGCTCGCCGGAGACAATGAGCAGTTCTTC. This chain connects TRBV7-8 to TRBJ2-1; 12 bases are shared with TRBD2. The CDR3 loop spans 19 amino acids. With V trimmed by 5 bases and J by 5 bases, 16 bases remained unmatched. Germline assignment: CDR1 SGHVS and CDR2 FQNEAQ.

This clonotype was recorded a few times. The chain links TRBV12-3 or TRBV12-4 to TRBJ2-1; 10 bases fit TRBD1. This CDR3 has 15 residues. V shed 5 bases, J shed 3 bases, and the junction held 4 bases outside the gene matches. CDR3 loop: CASSPGQGNYNEQFF. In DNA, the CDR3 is TGTGCCAGCAGTCCGGGACAGGGGAACTACAATGAGCAGTTCTTC.